The clone carrying this TCR beta chain showed up just a few times. The antigen is not known. The data stem from a study of T cell repertoires in cytomegalovirus infection. The CDR3 extends over 15 amino acids. The V end lost 3 bases, the J end lost 0 bases, and 12 bases lay between the germline ends. Per germline, CDR1 DFQATT and CDR2 SNEGSKA (reference sequence). Via MiXCR, TCRdb re-called the reads, giving one row per CDR3 protein. The profile shows roughly 500,000 distinct CDR3 sequences, 30% to 40% of them singletons. The source of this sequence is a human donor in good health (CMV status not recorded). Some clones in this sample may be carry-over from other donors' samples. Here the sequenced sample was cultured PBMCs, taken from culture after CMV antigen stimulation. The V and J genes are TRBV20-1 and TRBJ2-1; the D is unclear. The CDR3 DNA follows: TGCAGTGCTAGCGAACGGCCCAGCTCCTACAATGAGCAGTTCTTC. Residues: CSASERPSSYNEQFF.